Here is one T cell receptor (beta chain) with its context. The antigen it binds to is not known. No quality values exist for individual bases; no much larger clone is one base distant. The entry originates in a study of blood T cell repertoires in COVID-19 (dated by TCRdb to 2020 to 2022). Background on the whole study: Samples from collaborators originated in the United States, Italy and Spain and spanned both the acute and convalescent phases of COVID-19. Deeply sampled blood TCRbeta repertoires from subjects exposed to, actively infected with, or recovered from COVID-19 were included in the dataset. The sample metadata nearly always contained a de-identified subject ID, COVID-19 status, age in years and sex. The prospective study material was composed of cDNA or gDNA derived from T cells, B-cell-depleted T cells, or PBMCs. Where available, HLA class I and class II types were taken from metadata supplied by the sample provider and were not determined by assay-based typing. Samples came from the ongoing ImmuneRACE study (first 160 participants) plus 1,254 subjects from 6 global collaborators. The repertoires were released in a freely available public database intended as a resource for research on the immune response to SARS-CoV-2. Beyond this particular receptor, the publication reports: The amount of clinical and demographic metadata varied by source and participant and was provided uncurated.

The germline V and J ends show losses of 4 bases and 2 bases respectively, and no gene match explains 4 bases of the junction. Its CDR3 holds 14 amino acids, cysteine through phenylalanine. The DNA shown is the 42-base CDR3, in frame from base 1. The germline V gene (reference sequence) yields SGHNT for CDR1 and YYREEE for CDR2. TCRbeta CDR3 regions were amplified from genomic DNA by means of the immunoSEQ Assay, a bias-controlled multiplex PCR. The study's processing was this. The number of nucleated cells in each sample was estimated by amplification of reference gene primers within the assay. To quantify the absolute abundance of each unique TCRbeta CDR3 rearrangement, sequence reads were collapsed and filtered. For each sample, productive Simpson clonality was calculated as the square root of Simpson's diversity index over productive rearrangements. TCRdb's version of the immuneACCESS table is confined to in-frame rearrangements and falls short of the full clone set. An unresolved V gene accounts for under half of the shortfall where checked; the remainder is of unknown origin. V and J calls plus clone size are reproduced from that table; the DNA served to infer D and trimming. This sample gives roughly 77,000 clones in total; around 80% of them show up just once. The top ten hold more than 20% of the sample.

Whole blood was collected in K2EDTA tubes by collaborating institutions according to the institutions' own protocols. Collaborator samples were shipped for TCRbeta analysis as frozen whole blood, isolated PBMCs, or DNA extracted from either sample type. Recombination linked TRBV5-4 to TRBJ1-2; 8 bases in the junction line up with TRBD1. This receptor was taken from a man aged 60-69 years with active or convalescent COVID-19. Source material: peripheral blood. The CDR3 protein: CASSLDRDNYGYTF. DNA sequence: TGTGCCAGCAGCCTGGACAGGGACAACTATGGCTACACCTTC. The entire variable domain, with the stretches around the CDR3 drawn from the reference TRBV5-4 and TRBJ1-2 proteins, is ETGVTQSPTHLIKTRGQQVTLRCSSQSGHNTVSWYQQALGQGPQFIFQYYREEENGRGNFPPRFSGLQFPNYSSELNVNALELDDSALYLCASSLDRDNYGYTFGSGTRLTVV.